What follows are 5 T cell receptor beta chains derived from one specimen sequenced in a study of T cell responses to AZD1222 COVID-19 vaccine. Sequencing used immunoSEQ multiplex PCR; TCRdb keeps in-frame clones, though not all of them. The sample has some 280,000 clones, 94% seen once. The sequences come from peripheral blood, collected 28 days after the second AZD1222 dose. All receptors derive from an adult who received the AZD1222 COVID-19 vaccine.

The rearrangement joins TRBV19 to TRBJ1-2, with D unclear. The CDR3 is made up of 13 amino acids. Germline V CDR1 and CDR2: LNHDA, SQIVND (reference sequence). The ends were cut back, 3 bases at V and 8 bases at J, with 13 bases in the middle. CDR3 nucleotides: TGTGCCAGTAGTATCAATACCCTCGAGGGCTACACCTTC. Translating gives CASSINTLEGYTF.

V and J are TRBV14 and TRBJ1-1, with TRBD1 matching over 11 bases. V lost 5 bases to trimming and J lost 4 bases; unmatched junction nucleotides: 12. This CDR3 is 17 amino acids long. The germline CDR1 and CDR2 sequences are SGHDN and FVKESK. The CDR3 bases are TGTGCCAGCAGCAAGTTCCCGGGACAGGGGGACGGCACTGAAGCTTTCTTT. The encoded protein is CASSKFPGQGDGTEAFF. The variable domain in full, completed from reference TRBV14 and TRBJ1-1, reads EAGVTQFPSHSVIEKGQTVTLRCDPISGHDNLYWYRRVMGKEIKFLLHFVKESKQDESGMPNNRFLAERTGGTYSTLKVQPAELEDSGVYFCASSKFPGQGDGTEAFFGQGTRLTVV.

The J gene is TRBJ2-2, the V gene TRBV6-5; 8 bases agree with TRBD1. Germline assignment: CDR1 MNHEY and CDR2 SVGAGI. Trimming cost V 0 bases and J 8 bases; bases outside gene matches: 8. The CDR3 extends over 16 amino acids. This chain's CDR3 is CASSYSSGTGGGELFF. The DNA for the CDR3 is TGTGCCAGCAGTTACTCCTCCGGGACAGGAGGTGGGGAGCTGTTTTTT.

The J gene is TRBJ1-2, the V gene TRBV4-1; D ambiguous. With 3 bases removed from V and 5 bases from J, the gap between germline ends came to 1 base. Germline assignment: CDR1 MGHRA and CDR2 YSYEKL. The CDR3 is 10 amino acids. The chain's CDR3 is CASSHYGYTF. The CDR3 DNA sequence: TGCGCCAGCAGCCATTATGGCTACACCTTC.

V and J are TRBV7-9 and TRBJ2-3, with 7 bases matching TRBD1. Per the germline V gene, CDR1 is SEHNR and CDR2 is FQNEAQ (reference sequence). CDR3 length: 13 residues. V gave up 4 bases and J gave up 3 bases; unmatched junction bases: 1. The DNA for the CDR3 is TGTGCCAGCAGCTCACAGGGGACAGATACGCAGTATTTT. Translating gives CASSSQGTDTQYF.